The source of this T cell receptor (beta chain) is a study of chemoradiotherapy in HPV16-positive cancers. In the study overall: Candidate HPV-specific clones and shared TCR motifs came from a couple of HPV16-positive patients. Study-level results: During treatment, candidate HPV-specific clones and E7-related motifs expanded in tumor. Only a couple of HPV16-positive patients supplied the functional HPV-specificity definition.

Assay used: immunoSEQ multiplex PCR; TCRdb lists only in-frame clones, some missing. The sample shows about 7,400 clones, around 74% of them seen only once. As to this clone: What it binds is not known.

Per the germline V gene, CDR1 is SNHLY and CDR2 is FYNNEI. CDR3 length: 12 residues. V trimming: 7 bases; J trimming: 5 bases; junction bases outside the gene matches: 5. Over chemoradiotherapy, repertoires were sampled more than once. Specimen: tumor tissue, collected from a patient who underwent chemoradiotherapy. The chain has TRBV2 and TRBJ2-7; 7 bases fit TRBD1. The TCR comes from a human donor with HPV-associated anogenital cancer. Here the CDR3 DNA reads TGTGCCAGCACCAGACAGGGCGACGAGCAGTACTTC. Its protein is CASTRQGDEQYF.